This TCR beta chain is drawn from a study of PD-1 blockade in classical Hodgkin lymphoma. Study context: It was nivolumab at 3 mg/kg, given intravenously every 2 weeks, that patients received. Study-level points and caveats: The study found that TCR diversity rose significantly by C4D1 in CD4+ but not CD8+ cells. Newly diagnosed patients were said to have less baseline TCR diversity than healthy donors did.

Following autologous stem cell transplantation, relapse occurred in every patient, and exposure to brentuximab vedotin varied. Classifying best responses yielded complete response, partial response or progressive disease. This clone has just one count. As yet, its antigen is unknown. Sequencing was performed with immunoSEQ multiplex PCR; in TCRdb, only in-frame clones are kept and a portion is missing. The sample shows about 15,000 clones, over 80% of them seen only once. This CDR3 spans 16 amino acids. In germline, CDR1 is SGHKS, CDR2 YYEKEE (reference sequence). V lost 4 bases and J lost 7, with 21 bases in between.

The rearrangement links TRBV5-5 to TRBJ2-1; D remains ambiguous. The TCR sequence derives from a human donor with classical Hodgkin lymphoma. The sample in question was peripheral blood mononuclear cells (PBMCs), obtained before the second cycle of nivolumab. CDR3 sequence: CASSLSFFSGLNEQFF. The DNA for the CDR3 is TGTGCCAGCAGCCTCTCGTTTTTTTCTGGGTTAAATGAGCAGTTCTTC.